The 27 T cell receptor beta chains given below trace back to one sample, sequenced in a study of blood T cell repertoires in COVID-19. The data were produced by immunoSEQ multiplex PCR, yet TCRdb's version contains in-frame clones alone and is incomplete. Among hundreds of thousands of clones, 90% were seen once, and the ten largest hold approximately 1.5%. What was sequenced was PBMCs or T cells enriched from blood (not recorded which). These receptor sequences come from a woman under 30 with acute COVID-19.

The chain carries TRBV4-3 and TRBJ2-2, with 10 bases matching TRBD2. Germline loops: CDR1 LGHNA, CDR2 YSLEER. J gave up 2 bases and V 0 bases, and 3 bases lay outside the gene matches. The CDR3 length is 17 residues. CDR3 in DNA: TGCGCCAGCAGCCAAGAAAGCGGGAGGGCAAACACCGGGGAGCTGTTTTTT. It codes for CASSQESGRANTGELFF.

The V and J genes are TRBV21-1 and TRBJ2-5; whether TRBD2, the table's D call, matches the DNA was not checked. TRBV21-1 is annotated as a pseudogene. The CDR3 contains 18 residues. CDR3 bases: TGTGCCAGCAGCTCCCGAATCCTGACTAGCGGGCTCCAAGAGACCCAGTACTTC. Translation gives CASSSRILTSGLQETQYF.

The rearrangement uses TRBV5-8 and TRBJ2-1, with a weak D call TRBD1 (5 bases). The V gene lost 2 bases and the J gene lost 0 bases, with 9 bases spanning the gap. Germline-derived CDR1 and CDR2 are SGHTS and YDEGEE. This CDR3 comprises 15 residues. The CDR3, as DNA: TGTGCCAGCAGCTTAGACAGCCTCTCCTACAATGAGCAGTTCTTC. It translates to CASSLDSLSYNEQFF.

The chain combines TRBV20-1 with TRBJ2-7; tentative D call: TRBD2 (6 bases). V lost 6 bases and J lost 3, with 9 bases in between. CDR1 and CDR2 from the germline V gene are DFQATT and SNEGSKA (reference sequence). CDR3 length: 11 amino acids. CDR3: CSAQDYYEQYF. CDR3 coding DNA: TGCAGTGCCCAGGACTACTACGAGCAGTACTTC.

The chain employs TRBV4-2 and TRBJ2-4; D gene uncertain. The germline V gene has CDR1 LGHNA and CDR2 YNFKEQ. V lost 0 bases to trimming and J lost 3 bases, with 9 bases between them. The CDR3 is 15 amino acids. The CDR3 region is CASSQERVVKNIQYF. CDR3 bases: TGTGCCAGCAGCCAAGAACGCGTGGTCAAAAACATTCAGTACTTC.

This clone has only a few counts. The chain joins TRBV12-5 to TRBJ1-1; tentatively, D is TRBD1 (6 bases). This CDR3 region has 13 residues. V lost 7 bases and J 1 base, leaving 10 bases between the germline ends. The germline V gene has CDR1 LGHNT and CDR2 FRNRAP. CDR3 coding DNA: TGTGCTAGTGCTACGACAGGGAACACTGAAGCTTTCTTT. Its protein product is CASATTGNTEAFF.

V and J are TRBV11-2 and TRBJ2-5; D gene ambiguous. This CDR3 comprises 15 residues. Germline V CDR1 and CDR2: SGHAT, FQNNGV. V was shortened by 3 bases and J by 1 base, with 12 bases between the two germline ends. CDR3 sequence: CASSFSRVRQETQYF. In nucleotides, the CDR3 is TGTGCCAGCAGCTTTTCTCGGGTGCGCCAAGAGACCCAGTACTTC.

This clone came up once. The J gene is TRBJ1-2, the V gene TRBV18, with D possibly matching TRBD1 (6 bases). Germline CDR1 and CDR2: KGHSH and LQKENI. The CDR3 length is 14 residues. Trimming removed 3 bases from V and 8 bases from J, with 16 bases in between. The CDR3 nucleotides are TGTGCCAGCTCACCCGACACAGGGCTTGTGGGCTACACCTTC. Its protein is CASSPDTGLVGYTF. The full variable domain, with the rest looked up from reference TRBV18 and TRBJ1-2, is NAGVMQNPRHLVRRRGQEARLRCSPMKGHSHVYWYRQLPEEGLKFMVYLQKENIIDESGMPKERFSAEFPKEGPSILRIQQVVRGDSAAYFCASSPDTGLVGYTFGSGTRLTVV.

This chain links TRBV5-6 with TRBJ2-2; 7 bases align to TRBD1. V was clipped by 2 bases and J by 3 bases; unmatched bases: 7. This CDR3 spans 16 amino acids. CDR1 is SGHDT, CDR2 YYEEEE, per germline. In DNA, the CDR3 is TGTGCCAGCAGCTTATCAAACAGGGGAGACACCGGGGAGCTGTTTTTT. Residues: CASSLSNRGDTGELFF.

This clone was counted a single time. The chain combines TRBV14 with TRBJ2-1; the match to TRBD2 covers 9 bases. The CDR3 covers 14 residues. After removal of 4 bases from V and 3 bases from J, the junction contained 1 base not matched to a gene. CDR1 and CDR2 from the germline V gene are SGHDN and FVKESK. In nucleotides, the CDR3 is TGTGCCAGCAGCCTAGCGGGAGTCTACAATGAGCAGTTCTTC. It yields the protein CASSLAGVYNEQFF.

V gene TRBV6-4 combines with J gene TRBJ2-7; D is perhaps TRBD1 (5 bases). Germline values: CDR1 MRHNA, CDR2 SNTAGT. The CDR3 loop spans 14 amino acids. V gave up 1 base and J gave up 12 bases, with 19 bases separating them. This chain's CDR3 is CASSDWGSRPLPYF. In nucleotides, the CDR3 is TGTGCCAGCAGTGACTGGGGCTCCCGACCTCTACCGTACTTC.

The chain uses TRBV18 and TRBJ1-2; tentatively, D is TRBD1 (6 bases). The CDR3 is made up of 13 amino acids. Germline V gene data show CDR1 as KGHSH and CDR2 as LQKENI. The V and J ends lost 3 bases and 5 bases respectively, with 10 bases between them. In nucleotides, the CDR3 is TGTGCCAGCTCACCGGACAGCAAGTATGGCTACACCTTC. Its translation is CASSPDSKYGYTF.

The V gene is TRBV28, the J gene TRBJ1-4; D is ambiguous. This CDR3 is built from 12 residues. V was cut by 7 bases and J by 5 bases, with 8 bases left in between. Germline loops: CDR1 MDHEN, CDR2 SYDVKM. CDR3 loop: CASTYQNEKLFF. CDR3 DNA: TGTGCCAGCACCTACCAAAATGAAAAACTGTTTTTT.

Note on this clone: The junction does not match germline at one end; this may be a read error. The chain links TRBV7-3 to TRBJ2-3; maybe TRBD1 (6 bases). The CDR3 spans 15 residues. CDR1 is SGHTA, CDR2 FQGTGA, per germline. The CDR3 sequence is CASSVTGGRTDTQYF. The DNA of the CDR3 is TGTGCCAGCAGCGTAACTGGGGGCCGCACAGATACGCAGTATTTT.

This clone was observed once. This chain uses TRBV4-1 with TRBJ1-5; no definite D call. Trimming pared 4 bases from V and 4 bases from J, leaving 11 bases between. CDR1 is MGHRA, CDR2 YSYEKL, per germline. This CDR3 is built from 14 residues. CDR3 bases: TGCGCCAGCAGCCTACTAATTGGGAATCAGCCCCAGCATTTT. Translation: CASSLLIGNQPQHF.

The CDR3 DNA sequence: TGTGCCAGTCTCGACAGGGGTGGTTCACCCCTCCACTTT. Translation: CASLDRGGSPLHF. The rearrangement links TRBV19 to TRBJ1-6; 8 bases are a match to TRBD1. In germline, CDR1 is LNHDA, CDR2 SQIVND (reference sequence). Losses at the gene ends were 8 bases for V and 9 bases for J; bases not matched to a gene: 6. The length of the CDR3 is 13 residues.

In DNA, the CDR3 is TGTGCCAGCAGTGCATCTTGGCCTCCTCTCCCTGGAAACACCATATATTTT. It specifies CASSASWPPLPGNTIYF. V and J are TRBV6-4 and TRBJ1-3, with D unresolved. Trimming shortened V by 4 bases and J by 2 bases, and 18 bases separated the two germline ends. The germline gives CDR1 MRHNA, CDR2 SNTAGT. The CDR3 length is 17 residues.

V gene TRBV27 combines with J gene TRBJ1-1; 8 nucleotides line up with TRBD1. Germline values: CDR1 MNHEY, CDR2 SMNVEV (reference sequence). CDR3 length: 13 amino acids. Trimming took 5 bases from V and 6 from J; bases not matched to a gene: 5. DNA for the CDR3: TGTGCCAGCAGTAAAACACAGGGGGCTGAAGCTTTCTTT. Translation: CASSKTQGAEAFF.

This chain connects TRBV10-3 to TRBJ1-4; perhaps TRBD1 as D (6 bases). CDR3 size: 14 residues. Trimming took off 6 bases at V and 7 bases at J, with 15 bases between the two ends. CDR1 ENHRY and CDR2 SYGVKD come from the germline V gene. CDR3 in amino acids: CAISAGEGSEKLFF. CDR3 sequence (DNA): TGTGCCATCAGCGCAGGGGAGGGCTCTGAAAAACTGTTTTTT.

CDR3: CASGLSGTASYEQYF. DNA of the CDR3: TGTGCTAGTGGTTTGTCCGGGACTGCCTCCTACGAGCAGTACTTC. This chain links TRBV12-5 with TRBJ2-7; perhaps TRBD2 as D (6 bases). The CDR3 is made up of 15 amino acids. V gave up 2 bases and J gave up 0 bases, with 11 bases separating them. Germline V gene data show CDR1 as LGHNT and CDR2 as FRNRAP.

Here the CDR3 reads CASKGLTEAFF. In DNA form, the CDR3 reads TGTGCCAGTAAGGGACTCACTGAAGCTTTCTTT. This sequence joins TRBV3-1 (or the pseudogene TRBV3-2) and TRBJ1-1; TRBD1 is a possible D gene (5 bases). V was trimmed by 9 bases and J by 4 bases, leaving 9 bases between them. CDR1 is LGHDT, CDR2 YNNKEL, per germline (reference sequence). The CDR3 contains 11 residues.

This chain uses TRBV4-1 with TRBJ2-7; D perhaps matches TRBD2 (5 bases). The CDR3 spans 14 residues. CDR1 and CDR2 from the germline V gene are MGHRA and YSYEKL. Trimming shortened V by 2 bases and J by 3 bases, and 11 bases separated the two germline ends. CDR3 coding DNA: TGCGCCAGCAGCCAACTACTAGAGAGCTACGAGCAGTACTTC. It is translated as CASSQLLESYEQYF.

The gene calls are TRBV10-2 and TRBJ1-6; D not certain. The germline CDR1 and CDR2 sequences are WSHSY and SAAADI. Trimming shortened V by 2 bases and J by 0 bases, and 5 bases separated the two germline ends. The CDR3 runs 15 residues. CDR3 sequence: CASSEGSSYNSPLHF. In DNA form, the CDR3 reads TGCGCCAGCAGTGAGGGGAGCTCCTATAATTCACCCCTCCACTTT.

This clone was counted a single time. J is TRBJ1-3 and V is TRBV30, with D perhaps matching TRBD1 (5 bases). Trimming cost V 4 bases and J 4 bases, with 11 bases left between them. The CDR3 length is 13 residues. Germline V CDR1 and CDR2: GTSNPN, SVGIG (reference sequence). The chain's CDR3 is CAWNQDTGNTIYF. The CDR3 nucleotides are TGTGCCTGGAACCAGGACACCGGAAACACCATATATTTT.

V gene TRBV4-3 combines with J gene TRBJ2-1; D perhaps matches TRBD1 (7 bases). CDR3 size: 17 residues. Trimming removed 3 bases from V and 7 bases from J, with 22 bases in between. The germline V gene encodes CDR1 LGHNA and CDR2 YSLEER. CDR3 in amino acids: CASSHSLTRGQWNEQFF. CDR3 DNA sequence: TGCGCCAGCAGCCATAGCCTGACTAGGGGGCAGTGGAATGAGCAGTTCTTC.

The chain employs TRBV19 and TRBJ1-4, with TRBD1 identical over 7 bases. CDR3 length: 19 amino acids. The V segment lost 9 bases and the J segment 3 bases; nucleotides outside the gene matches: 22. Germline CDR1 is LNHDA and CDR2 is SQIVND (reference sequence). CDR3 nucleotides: TGTGCCAGCACCGGTGCGCGTCGGGACAGAGGCTGGGCTAATGAAAAACTGTTTTTT. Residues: CASTGARRDRGWANEKLFF. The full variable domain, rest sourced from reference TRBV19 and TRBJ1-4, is DGGITQSPKYLFRKEGQNVTLSCEQNLNHDAMYWYRQDPGQGLRLIYYSQIVNDFQKGDIAEGYSVSREKKESFPLTVTSAQKNPTAFYLCASTGARRDRGWANEKLFFGSGTQLSVL.

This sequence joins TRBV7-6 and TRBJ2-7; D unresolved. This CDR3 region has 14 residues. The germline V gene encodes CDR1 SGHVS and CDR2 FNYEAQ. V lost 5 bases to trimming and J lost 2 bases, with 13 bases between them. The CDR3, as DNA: TGTGCCAGCAGCCCTGTCGATGGGCCCTACGAGCAGTACTTC. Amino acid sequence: CASSPVDGPYEQYF.